These 9 T cell receptor beta chains came from one sample sequenced in a study of brain T cells in children with intractable seizures. Time point defined: blood from clinic visit 5 months post-surgery; TSC patient then seizure free. The repertoire was sequenced with immunoSEQ multiplex PCR; TCRdb's copy has only in-frame clones and lacks some. The sample shows about 340,000 clones, about 93% of them seen only once. The starting material was peripheral blood, obtained less than 6 months after surgery. These receptors were taken from a boy younger than two with tuberous sclerosis and intractable seizures.

The chain carries TRBV30 and TRBJ2-7; 8 bases match TRBD2. Per germline, CDR1 GTSNPN and CDR2 SVGIG (reference sequence). V was clipped by 3 bases and J by 6 bases; unmatched bases: 4. This CDR3 spans 12 amino acids. DNA of the CDR3: TGTGCCTGGAGGGGTAGCGGGGTCGAGCAGTACTTC. The encoded protein is CAWRGSGVEQYF. Together with reference TRBV30 and TRBJ2-7, the CDR3 gives the full variable domain: SQTIHQWPATLVQPVGSPLSLECTVEGTSNPNLYWYRQAAGRGLQLLFYSVGIGQISSEVPQNLSASRPQDRQFILSSKKLLLSDSGFYLCAWRGSGVEQYFGPGTRLTVT.

The chain has TRBV9 and TRBJ2-7; 13 bases line up with TRBD2. The CDR3 is 16 amino acids. Germline-derived CDR1 and CDR2 are SGDLS and YYNGEE. With V trimmed by 0 bases and J by 4 bases, 4 bases remained unmatched. This CDR3 reads CASSVGTSGGKYEQYF. The CDR3 DNA reads TGTGCCAGCAGCGTAGGGACTAGCGGGGGAAAATACGAGCAGTACTTC.

This clone came up once. In the same sample, other DNA sequences code for this CDR3. The chain uses TRBV5-6 and TRBJ2-3; no clear D. V was clipped by 0 bases and J by 4 bases, with 3 bases between them. Germline V lookup: CDR1 SGHDT, CDR2 YYEEEE. This CDR3 comprises 12 residues. The CDR3 bases are TGTGCCAGCAGCTTGGGTGCAGATACGCAGTATTTT. It yields the protein CASSLGADTQYF. The variable domain in full, completed from reference TRBV5-6 and TRBJ2-3, reads DAGVTQSPTHLIKTRGQQVTLRCSPKSGHDTVSWYQQALGQGPQFIFQYYEEEERQRGNFPDRFSGHQFPNYSSELNVNALLLGDSALYLCASSLGADTQYFGPGTRLTVL.

This chain joins TRBV14 and TRBJ2-1, with 12 bases matching TRBD2. Germline assignment: CDR1 SGHDN and CDR2 FVKESK. The J segment lost 3 bases and the V segment lost 8 bases, leaving 5 bases of the junction unmatched. This CDR3 is 15 amino acids long. The CDR3 protein is CASGKTSGSYNEQFF. Written as DNA, the CDR3 is TGTGCCAGCGGTAAGACTAGCGGGAGCTACAATGAGCAGTTCTTC. Looking up the rest from reference TRBV14 and TRBJ2-1 gives the full variable domain: EAGVTQFPSHSVIEKGQTVTLRCDPISGHDNLYWYRRVMGKEIKFLLHFVKESKQDESGMPNNRFLAERTGGTYSTLKVQPAELEDSGVYFCASGKTSGSYNEQFFGPGTRLTVL.

The rearrangement links TRBV24-1 to TRBJ1-6; a weak D match, TRBD1 (5 bases). The V end lost 7 bases, the J end lost 8 bases, and 23 bases lay between the germline ends. The CDR3 loop spans 17 amino acids. CDR1 KGHDR and CDR2 SFDVKD come from the germline V gene. The CDR3 region has the DNA TGTGCCACCAGCCGGGACGTGGGGAATTACCTTGATTCACCCCTCCACTTT. It codes for CATSRDVGNYLDSPLHF.

In its sample, this clone was seen once. The rearrangement uses TRBV13 and TRBJ1-2; D is possibly TRBD1 (5 bases). This CDR3 has 14 residues. Between the trimmed V and J ends, which lost 0 bases and 3 bases, there was a span of 8 bases. Germline V CDR1 and CDR2: PRHDT, FYEKMQ (reference sequence). This CDR3 is CASSLGGGDYGYTF. The CDR3 DNA sequence: TGTGCCAGCAGCTTAGGAGGAGGGGACTATGGCTACACCTTC.

The chain has TRBV27 and TRBJ2-1; TRBD2 matches at 8 bases. From germline, CDR1 is MNHEY and CDR2 SMNVEV (reference sequence). The CDR3 contains 17 residues. V lost 4 bases, J lost 3 bases, and 11 bases stayed unmatched. The CDR3: CASSSRVAGRVYNEQFF. As DNA, the CDR3 is TGTGCCAGCAGTTCCCGGGTAGCGGGGCGTGTCTACAATGAGCAGTTCTTC.

This chain links TRBV30 with TRBJ1-3, with unresolved D. The germline gives CDR1 GTSNPN, CDR2 SVGIG (reference sequence). V lost 4 bases to trimming and J lost 2 bases, with 6 bases between them. The CDR3 is made up of 12 amino acids. The CDR3 sequence is CAWTLAGNTIYF. The CDR3 nucleotides read TGTGCCTGGACGTTAGCTGGAAACACCATATATTTT.

The V call is TRBV11-2, the J call TRBJ1-6; D gene uncertain. CDR1 and CDR2 (germline): SGHAT, FQNNGV. The ends were cut back, 1 base at V and 10 bases at J, with 14 bases in the middle. This CDR3 has 15 residues. CDR3 sequence (DNA): TGTGCCAGCAGCTTAGCGGGGTATGAAGGCTCACCCCTCCACTTT. Amino acid sequence: CASSLAGYEGSPLHF.